These 31 T cell receptor beta chains came from one sample sequenced in a study of cytomegalovirus exposure and HLA in healthy donors. Researchers ran the PCR with 60 Vbeta and 13 Jbeta primers. Sequencing used immunoSEQ multiplex PCR; TCRdb keeps in-frame clones, though not all of them. The sample carries hundreds of thousands of clones, approximately 79% recorded once. Sequencing used PBMCs. These receptors originate from a young man in good health and CMV-seronegative.

This chain connects TRBV6-6 to TRBJ2-7; 9 bases align to TRBD1. CDR3 size: 14 residues. The ends lost 2 bases at V and 4 bases at J; junction bases unmatched: 3. CDR1 is MNHNY, CDR2 SVGAGI, per germline (reference sequence). CDR3 sequence (DNA): TGTGCCAGCAGTTACGGGGACAGGGAATACGAGCAGTACTTC. Protein product: CASSYGDREYEQYF.

This rearrangement joins TRBV6-5 to TRBJ2-1; D possibly corresponds to TRBD2 (6 bases). Looked up from germline, CDR1 is MNHEY and CDR2 is SVGAGI. V was pared by 5 bases and J by 2 bases, with 10 bases between. The CDR3 totals 14 residues. The CDR3 DNA reads TGTGCCAGCAGTCACGGGAGAACCTACAATGAGCAGTTCTTC. Amino acid sequence: CASSHGRTYNEQFF.

This clone was counted once. V is TRBV12-5 and J is TRBJ2-5, with D perhaps TRBD1 (6 bases). The DNA matches TRBJ2-7 better at its end, which makes the J call doubtful. This CDR3 is built from 14 residues. Germline lookup yields CDR1 LGHNT and CDR2 FRNRAP. CDR3: CASGLLPDSYEQYF. The CDR3 DNA reads as TGTGCTAGTGGTTTGTTACCGGACAGCTACGAGCAGTACTTC.

In its sample, this clone was seen a few times. The V gene is TRBV9, the J gene TRBJ2-5; D is possibly TRBD2 (6 bases). CDR3 length: 15 amino acids. Germline V gives CDR1 SGDLS, CDR2 YYNGEE. The germline V and J ends were trimmed by 0 bases and 4 bases, with 13 bases remaining between them. In DNA, the CDR3 is TGTGCCAGCAGCGTAGTGGGCGGGACGGGAGAGACCCAGTACTTC. Amino acid sequence: CASSVVGGTGETQYF.

This chain uses TRBV6-1 with TRBJ1-1, with a possible D match to TRBD1 (5 bases). V lost 6 bases, J lost 11 bases, and 16 bases lay in between. Germline assignment: CDR1 MNHNS and CDR2 SASEGT. CDR3 size: 12 residues. The CDR3, as DNA: TGTGCCAGCAGGGGCGTCGGGGGTCCCGCTTTCTTT. It encodes CASRGVGGPAFF.

This clone was counted only a few times. This rearrangement joins TRBV7-9 to TRBJ2-1; maybe TRBD2 (7 bases). Germline V gives CDR1 SEHNR, CDR2 FQNEAQ (reference sequence). With 5 bases removed from V and 2 bases from J, the gap between germline ends came to 10 bases. The CDR3 runs 14 residues. Written as DNA, the CDR3 is TGTGCCAGCAGCAAAGGGGGGGCCTACAATGAGCAGTTCTTC. Translation: CASSKGGAYNEQFF.

Turning to this clone: Other DNA sequences from this sample encode an identical CDR3 as well. The DNA of the CDR3 is TGTGCCAGCAGCCCCCGGGACAGGGGTTACGAGCAGTACTTC. Amino acids: CASSPRDRGYEQYF. V and J are TRBV11-3 and TRBJ2-7, with TRBD1 matching over 10 bases. V lost 5 bases to trimming and J lost 4 bases; unmatched junction nucleotides: 5. Germline V gives CDR1 SGHNT, CDR2 YENEEA. The CDR3 is 14 amino acids.

The chain carries TRBV11-2 and TRBJ2-5, with a tentative D call TRBD1 (6 bases). The CDR3 contains 14 residues. Germline V lookup: CDR1 SGHAT, CDR2 FQNNGV. Trimming stripped 5 bases from V and 7 bases from J, with 17 bases between. The CDR3, as DNA: TGTGCCAGCAGCCCGGGACAATCCGAAGCGACCCAGTACTTC. Its translation is CASSPGQSEATQYF.

The rearrangement joins TRBV10-3 to TRBJ2-7, with 8 bases lining up with TRBD1. The CDR3 sequence is 13 residues long. The trim removed 9 bases at V and 0 bases at J, leaving 4 bases unmatched. CDR1 is ENHRY, CDR2 SYGVKD, per germline. The DNA for the CDR3 is TGTGCCATTGGTACAGGGGGCTCCTACGAGCAGTACTTC. Residues: CAIGTGGSYEQYF.

V and J are TRBV11-2 and TRBJ2-7; 7 bases fit TRBD2. Germline V gives CDR1 SGHAT, CDR2 FQNNGV. Trimming at V came to 4 bases and at J to 3 bases, leaving 12 bases not matched to a gene. This CDR3 is 16 amino acids long. The CDR3 coding sequence is TGTGCCAGCAGCTCCGTGACGGGGGAGGGGAACTACGAGCAGTACTTC. Translated: CASSSVTGEGNYEQYF.

The chain carries TRBV5-1 and TRBJ2-7, with TRBD1 identical over 11 bases. The V gene end was trimmed by 1 base and the J gene end by 4 bases; junction bases not matched to a gene: 7. CDR1 SGHRS and CDR2 YFSETQ come from the germline V gene. The CDR3 runs 16 residues. The CDR3 region is CASSLSPGTGGYEQYF. CDR3 in DNA: TGCGCCAGCAGCTTGTCCCCAGGGACAGGGGGATACGAGCAGTACTTC.

The chain carries TRBV29-1 and TRBJ2-2; D gene ambiguous. The CDR3 totals 14 residues. V was clipped by 4 bases and J by 1 base, with 10 bases between them. Germline CDR1 is SQVTM and CDR2 is ANQGSEA. CDR3 sequence: CSVAYSMNTGELFF. The DNA of the CDR3 is TGCAGCGTTGCCTACTCTATGAACACCGGGGAGCTGTTTTTT.

The chain carries TRBV5-1 and TRBJ2-1, with 8 bases lining up with TRBD2. This CDR3 is 15 amino acids long. The germline CDR1 and CDR2 sequences are SGHRS and YFSETQ. The trim removed 4 bases at V and 4 bases at J, leaving 7 bases unmatched. The chain's CDR3 is CASSPGGGTYNEQFF. The CDR3 DNA reads as TGCGCCAGCAGCCCCGGGGGGGGGACTTACAATGAGCAGTTCTTC.

A note on this clone: The junction shows a germline mismatch at one end, possibly a read error. This sequence joins TRBV7-9 and TRBJ2-7, with 8 bases matching TRBD1. CDR1 is SEHNR and CDR2 is FQNEAQ in the germline V gene (reference sequence). The CDR3 has 15 residues. The CDR3 spells CSSSPVSTGAYEQYF. CDR3 coding DNA: TGTTCCAGCAGCCCCGTCTCGACAGGGGCCTACGAGCAGTACTTC.

The CDR3 DNA reads as TGTGCCAGTAGTACGAAAATTCTGGAACCACTAGACTATGGCTACACCTTC. This sequence encodes CASSTKILEPLDYGYTF. The genes are TRBV19 and TRBJ1-2; D is unclear. In germline, CDR1 is LNHDA, CDR2 SQIVND (reference sequence). The CDR3 is 17 amino acids. Deletions cut 4 bases from V and 3 bases from J, with 21 bases between.

The chain combines TRBV9 with TRBJ2-1; D is ambiguous. Germline CDR1 and CDR2: SGDLS and YYNGEE. This CDR3 contains 14 residues. V lost 4 bases and J lost 10, with 18 bases in between. Written as DNA, the CDR3 is TGTGCCAGCAGCCCCTTCGACTTGGTAGTGGAGCAGTTCTTC. Residues: CASSPFDLVVEQFF. The full variable domain, in which reference TRBV9 and TRBJ2-1 provide the parts outside the CDR3, is DSGVTQTPKHLITATGQRVTLRCSPRSGDLSVYWYQQSLDQGLQFLIQYYNGEERAKGNILERFSAQQFPDLHSELNLSSLELGDSALYFCASSPFDLVVEQFFGPGTRLTVL.

This clone was recorded a few times. The chain has TRBV7-2 and TRBJ2-7; 10 bases are a match to TRBD1. The CDR3 consists of 16 residues. Looked up from germline, CDR1 is SGHTA and CDR2 is FQGNSA. The V gene end was trimmed by 4 bases and the J gene end by 2 bases; junction bases not matched to a gene: 8. The DNA for the CDR3 is TGTGCCAGCAGCTATTGGGACAGGGGCCGCCCCTACGAGCAGTACTTC. Translation gives CASSYWDRGRPYEQYF.

The CDR3 spells CASSSEDYQQFF. The CDR3 nucleotides read TGTGCCAGCAGCTCCGAGGACTATCAGCAGTTCTTC. This rearrangement joins TRBV11-2 to TRBJ2-1; D is possibly TRBD2 (6 bases). The length of the CDR3 is 12 residues. Trimming shortened V by 4 bases and J by 11 bases, and 12 bases separated the two germline ends. Germline values: CDR1 SGHAT, CDR2 FQNNGV.

The chain couples TRBV30 to TRBJ2-3; 12 bases match TRBD2. Germline CDR1 GTSNPN, CDR2 SVGIG (reference sequence). Germline trimming cut 8 bases from V and 6 bases from J; bases unmatched to any gene: 6. This CDR3 has 13 residues. The CDR3 reads CALAGGPSDTQYF. The CDR3, as DNA: TGTGCCCTAGCGGGGGGGCCCTCCGATACGCAGTATTTT.

This clone was seen a handful of times. The rearrangement links TRBV6-5 to TRBJ1-1; 11 positions agree with TRBD1. The germline V gene encodes CDR1 MNHEY and CDR2 SVGAGI. The V and J ends lost 2 bases and 4 bases, in that order; junction bases with no gene match: 3. CDR3 length equals 15 residues. CDR3 in amino acids: CASSYGQGASTEAFF. The CDR3 coding sequence is TGTGCCAGCAGTTACGGACAGGGGGCCAGCACTGAAGCTTTCTTT.

This CDR3 reads CASSTSGGSDTQYF. The CDR3 bases are TGTGCCAGCAGCACTTCAGGGGGGTCGGATACGCAGTATTTT. This chain uses TRBV7-3 with TRBJ2-3, with TRBD1 as a possible D gene (7 bases). Germline V gives CDR1 SGHTA, CDR2 FQGTGA. This CDR3 region has 14 residues. Trimming cost V 5 bases and J 6 bases, with 15 bases left between them.

The chain is built from TRBV6-1 and TRBJ2-3; D may be TRBD1 (7 bases). CDR1 MNHNS and CDR2 SASEGT come from the germline V gene. Trimming took 2 bases from V and 9 from J, leaving 12 bases between them. The CDR3 is 13 residues long. CDR3: CASSESRGATQYF. CDR3 sequence (DNA): TGTGCCAGCAGTGAAAGCAGGGGGGCGACGCAGTATTTT.

The genes are TRBV4-3 and TRBJ2-1; D not resolved. V gave up 1 base and J gave up 6 bases, with 13 bases separating them. This CDR3 region has 15 residues. The germline gives CDR1 LGHNA, CDR2 YSLEER. The CDR3 nucleotides are TGCGCCAGCAGCCAAGGCGGCGTGGGTTCCAATGAGCAGTTCTTC. Amino acid sequence: CASSQGGVGSNEQFF.

This clone turned up a few times. The V gene is TRBV7-8, the J gene TRBJ2-1; possibly TRBD2 for D (5 bases). CDR1 and CDR2 (germline): SGHVS, FQNEAQ. Trimming removed 4 bases at V and 7 bases at J, with 8 bases between. The CDR3 has 12 amino acids. The CDR3 nucleotides read TGTGCCAGCAGCTCGCTAGCAAATGAGCAGTTCTTC. It specifies CASSSLANEQFF.

This chain links TRBV9 with TRBJ2-7, with TRBD1 identical over 10 bases. Germline V lookup: CDR1 SGDLS, CDR2 YYNGEE. Trimming at V came to 3 bases and at J to 6 bases, leaving 9 bases not matched to a gene. The length of the CDR3 is 15 residues. CDR3 sequence reads: CASSAGDRGLAEQYF. The CDR3 region has the DNA TGTGCCAGCAGCGCTGGGGACAGGGGCCTCGCCGAGCAGTACTTC.

The DNA for the CDR3 is TGCAGCGTTGGGACAGGGATAGAGACCCAGTACTTC. Its protein is CSVGTGIETQYF. V is TRBV29-1 and J is TRBJ2-5, with TRBD1 identical over 8 bases. CDR3 length: 12 amino acids. The germline V gene encodes CDR1 SQVTM and CDR2 ANQGSEA. J was trimmed by 4 bases and V by 4 bases; bases with no gene match: 2.

The V gene is TRBV7-2, the J gene TRBJ2-1; 8 nucleotides align to TRBD2. This CDR3 comprises 16 residues. The V gene's germline CDR1 is SGHTA and CDR2 FQGNSA. J lost 5 bases, V lost 5 bases, and 11 bases had no gene match. The CDR3 region has the DNA TGTGCCAGCAGCCCGTTAGCGGGGAGTTCCCACAATGAGCAGTTCTTC. Protein: CASSPLAGSSHNEQFF.

The chain is built from TRBV7-2 and TRBJ1-1; 7 nucleotides line up with TRBD1. This CDR3 spans 14 amino acids. Germline CDR1 reads SGHTA; CDR2 reads FQGNSA. Unmatched junction bases numbered 13, after V lost 8 bases and J lost 7 bases. As DNA, the CDR3 is TGTGCCAGCGGGCCGGGACAGAGGATCGATGAAGCTTTCTTT. Translating it yields CASGPGQRIDEAFF.

The CDR3, as DNA: TGCGCCAGCAGGCTCGGGGGAGCGTACCAAGAGACCCAGTACTTC. It yields the protein CASRLGGAYQETQYF. This sequence joins TRBV5-1 and TRBJ2-5; maybe TRBD2 (6 bases). There are 15 residues in the CDR3. CDR1 and CDR2 from the germline V gene are SGHRS and YFSETQ. V shed 5 bases and J shed 0 bases, with 14 bases lying between them.

The CDR3 region has the DNA TGTGCCAGCAGTTACGGTAGCGGGGGTTCGACCGGGGAGCTGTTTTTT. This codes for CASSYGSGGSTGELFF. V is TRBV6-5 and J is TRBJ2-2; 9 positions match TRBD2. Trimming at V came to 2 bases and at J to 5 bases, leaving 6 bases not matched to a gene. CDR1 MNHEY and CDR2 SVGAGI come from the germline V gene. This CDR3 has 16 amino acids.

V and J are TRBV6-4 and TRBJ2-7, with D possibly being TRBD2 (7 bases). V was pared by 3 bases and J by 0 bases, with 12 bases between. Germline CDR1 and CDR2: MRHNA and SNTAGT. There are 15 residues in the CDR3. The CDR3 DNA is TGTGCCAGCAGTGAAGGGGGGGGGAGCTCCTACGAGCAGTACTTC. This sequence encodes CASSEGGGSSYEQYF.